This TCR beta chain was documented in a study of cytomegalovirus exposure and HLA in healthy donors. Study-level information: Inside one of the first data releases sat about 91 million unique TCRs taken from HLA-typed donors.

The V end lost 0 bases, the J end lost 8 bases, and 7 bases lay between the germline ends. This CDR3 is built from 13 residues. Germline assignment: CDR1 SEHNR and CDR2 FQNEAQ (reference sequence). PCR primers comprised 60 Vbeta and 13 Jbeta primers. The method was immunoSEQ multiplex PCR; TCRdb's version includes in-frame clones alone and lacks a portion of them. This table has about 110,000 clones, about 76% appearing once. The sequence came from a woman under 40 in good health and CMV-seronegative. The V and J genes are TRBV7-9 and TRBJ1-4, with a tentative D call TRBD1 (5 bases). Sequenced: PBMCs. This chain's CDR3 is CASSLAGVEKLFF. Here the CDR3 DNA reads TGTGCCAGCAGCTTAGCAGGGGTCGAAAAACTGTTTTTT.